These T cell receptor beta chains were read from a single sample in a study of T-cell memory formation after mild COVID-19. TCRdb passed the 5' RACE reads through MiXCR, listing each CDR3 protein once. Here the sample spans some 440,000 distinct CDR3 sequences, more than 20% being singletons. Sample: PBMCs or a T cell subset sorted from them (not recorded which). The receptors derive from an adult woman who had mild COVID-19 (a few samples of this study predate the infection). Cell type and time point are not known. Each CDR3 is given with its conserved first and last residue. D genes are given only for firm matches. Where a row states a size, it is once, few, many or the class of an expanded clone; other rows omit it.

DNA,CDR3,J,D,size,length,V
TGTGCCAGCACTCGGGACACGCTATACGAGCAGTACTTC,CASTRDTLYEQYF,TRBJ2-7,NA,few,13,TRBV12-3/TRBV12-4
TGTGCCTGGGGACAGGGGGACGAGCAGTACTTC,CAWGQGDEQYF,TRBJ2-7,TRBD1,NA,11,TRBV30
TGTGCCAGCAGTTACGACTGGGGCACTGAAGCTTTCTTT,CASSYDWGTEAFF,TRBJ1-1,NA,few,13,TRBV6-5
TGTGCCAGCAGCTTAAGCCAGGGGGAGACCCAGTACTTC,CASSLSQGETQYF,TRBJ2-5,NA,few,13,TRBV11-3
TGTGCCAGCAGCCATACGTCCCGCACAGATACGCAGTATTTT,CASSHTSRTDTQYF,TRBJ2-3,NA,NA,14,TRBV11-1
TGTGCCAGCAGAAGCCAACAGGGAGTCACTGAAGCTTTCTTT,CASRSQQGVTEAFF,TRBJ1-1,NA,NA,14,TRBV6-1
TGTGCCAGCAGTTTAGCGGGGGCTATCTCCTACGAGCAGTACTTC,CASSLAGAISYEQYF,TRBJ2-7,NA,few,15,TRBV12-3/TRBV12-4
TGCAGTGCTAGAGGCGGGGGCCCGAACACTGAAGCTTTCTTT,CSARGGGPNTEAFF,TRBJ1-1,NA,few,14,TRBV20-1
TGCGCCAGCAGCCCAACCGGGACGGCCTTCAATCAGCCCCAGCATTTT,CASSPTGTAFNQPQHF,TRBJ1-5,NA,once,16,TRBV5-1
TGTGCCACCAGTGATATACTCGGGACAGGGAATCCAGATACGCAGTATTTT,CATSDILGTGNPDTQYF,TRBJ2-3,TRBD1,few,17,TRBV24-1
TGCGCCAGCAGCCAAGTTTTAGTTGTCGGGGAGCTGTTTTTT,CASSQVLVVGELFF,TRBJ2-2,NA,NA,14,TRBV4-3
TGTGCCAGCAGCCCAAGTAACTTATACTTC,CASSPSNLYF,TRBJ2-7,NA,NA,10,TRBV7-9
TGTGCCAGCAGCGGGACGGGACGGAACACTGAAGCTTTCTTT,CASSGTGRNTEAFF,TRBJ1-1,NA,NA,14,TRBV7-3
TGTGCCAGCAGCTTAGAAACAGGGGGCATAGGTGGCTACACCTTC,CASSLETGGIGGYTF,TRBJ1-2,TRBD1,NA,15,TRBV7-9
TGTGCCAGCGGGCCCCGGGGGGGATCCTACAATGAGCAGTTCTTC,CASGPRGGSYNEQFF,TRBJ2-1,TRBD2,NA,15,TRBV7-3
TGCGCCAGCAGTCAAGGCAGAGTCTTTCCAGATACGCAGTATTTT,CASSQGRVFPDTQYF,TRBJ2-3,NA,NA,15,TRBV23-1
TGCAGTGCTAGCCGGGACAGGGGTGTGTACGAGCAGTACTTC,CSASRDRGVYEQYF,TRBJ2-7,TRBD1,few,14,TRBV20-1
TGTGCCAGTAGTATACAGGGGTACACTAATGAAAAACTGTTTTTT,CASSIQGYTNEKLFF,TRBJ1-4,NA,NA,15,TRBV19
TGTGCCAGCAGCGCAGGGGATAGCATTGAAAAGGCTCATTTT,CASSAGDSIEKAHF,TRBJ1-4,NA,NA,14,TRBV9
TGTGCCATCAGTGATTCGGGACAGCCGGGCTACGAGCAGTACTTC,CAISDSGQPGYEQYF,TRBJ2-7,TRBD1,few,15,TRBV10-3
TGTGCCAGCAGTGGGGACACCCACGAGCAGTACTTC,CASSGDTHEQYF,TRBJ2-7,NA,NA,12,TRBV2
TGTGCCAGCAGCGGGGACGGCGACTCTGGGGCCAACGTCCTGACTTTC,CASSGDGDSGANVLTF,TRBJ2-6,NA,NA,16,TRBV4-2